The T cell receptor beta chain under discussion was sequenced for a study of chemoradiotherapy in HPV16-positive cancers (dated by TCRdb to between 2020 and 2023). Regarding the study in general: Functional T-cell assays on cells from a couple of HPV16-positive patients defined candidate HPV-specific T-cell clones and common TCR motifs. Whether T-cell immunity against the HPV oncoproteins E6 and E7 changes during chemoradiotherapy and whether survival is affected by this immunity were examined in the study. The candidate HPV-specific TCRs and motifs were subsequently tracked in TCR repertoires obtained from 86 patients with HPV-related cancers.

Because repertoires were sampled repeatedly during chemoradiotherapy, clonal expansion in the tumor microenvironment could be followed. Spanning cysteine to phenylalanine, the CDR3 consists of 13 amino acids. CDR3 DNA only is kept here, 39 bases in frame from base 1. The germline V end is reduced by 5 bases and the J end by 2 bases; junction bases left unmatched: 1. From a lookup of the germline V gene (reference sequence), CDR1 and CDR2 are SGHAT and FQDESV. What the study reported, not specific to this receptor: The survival association was reported for HPV16-positive patients, and the functional definition of HPV-specific T cells was derived from only a couple of HPV16-positive patients. In HPV16-positive patients, expansion of HPV-responsive T cells during chemoradiotherapy was found to be associated with improved recurrence-free survival. Expansion of candidate HPV-specific clones and E7-related TCR motifs was observed in the tumor microenvironment during treatment, whereas no such expansion was observed for non-HPV-specific T cells.

With regard to this clone: It lacks a known antigen. Base-call qualities are not available, and no considerably larger clone is one nucleotide away.

The library was built by means of the immunoSEQ multiplex PCR assay. The table comes from immuneACCESS by way of TCRdb, which keeps in-frame sequences with V and J called. Part of the clones is missing from these tables; in studies checked, under half for an unresolved V gene and the rest for unknown reasons. Across this sample there are approximately 12,000 clones, with approximately 85% seen only once. The biggest ten clones account for 5.8% of the sample. Sequences were derived from blood, sampled from a patient who underwent chemoradiotherapy. The chain links TRBV11-1 with TRBJ1-2, and 8 junction bases match TRBD1. The origin of this receptor is a human donor with HPV-associated anogenital cancer. The CDR3 in this case is CASSGDRNYGYTF. The DNA is TGTGCCAGCAGCGGGGACAGGAACTATGGCTACACCTTC.